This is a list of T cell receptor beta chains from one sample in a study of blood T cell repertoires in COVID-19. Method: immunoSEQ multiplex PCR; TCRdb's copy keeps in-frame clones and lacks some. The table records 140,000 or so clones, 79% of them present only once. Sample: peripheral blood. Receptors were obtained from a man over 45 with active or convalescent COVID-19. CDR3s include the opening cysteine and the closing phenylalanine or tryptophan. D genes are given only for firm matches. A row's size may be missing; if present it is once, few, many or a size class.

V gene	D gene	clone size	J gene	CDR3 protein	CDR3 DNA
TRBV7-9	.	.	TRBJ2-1	CASSSERNEQFF	TGTGCCAGCAGCTCCGAGAGGAATGAGCAGTTCTTC
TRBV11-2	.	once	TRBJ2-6	CASSRPKGAEGANVLTF	TGTGCCAGCAGCCGCCCGAAAGGGGCGGAAGGGGCCAACGTCCTGACTTTC
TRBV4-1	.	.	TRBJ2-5	CASSQDSETQYF	TGCGCCAGCAGCCAAGACTCGGAGACCCAGTACTTC
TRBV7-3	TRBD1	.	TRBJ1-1	CASRGQGDTEAFF	TGTGCCAGCAGGGGACAGGGTGACACTGAAGCTTTCTTT
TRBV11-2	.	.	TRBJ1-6	CASSLVGGGINSPLHF	TGTGCCAGCAGCTTAGTTGGGGGGGGCATTAATTCACCCCTCCACTTT
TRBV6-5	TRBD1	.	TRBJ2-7	CASSYSGTGGSYEQYF	TGTGCCAGCAGTTATTCCGGGACAGGGGGCTCCTACGAGCAGTACTTC
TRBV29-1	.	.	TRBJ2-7	CSVEDLSAYEQYF	TGCAGCGTTGAAGATCTAAGCGCCTACGAGCAGTACTTC
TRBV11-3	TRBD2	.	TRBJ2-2	CASSISGSTGELFF	TGTGCCAGCAGTATAAGCGGGAGTACCGGGGAGCTGTTTTTT
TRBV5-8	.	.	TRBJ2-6	CASRFLGANVLTF	TGTGCCAGCAGGTTCTTAGGGGCCAACGTCCTGACTTTC
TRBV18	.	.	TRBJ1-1	CASSRTANTEAFF	TGTGCCAGCTCGCGGACAGCGAACACTGAAGCTTTCTTT
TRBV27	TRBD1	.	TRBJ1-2	CASSLLSGGDGYTF	TGTGCCAGCAGTTTACTTTCAGGGGGAGATGGCTACACCTTC
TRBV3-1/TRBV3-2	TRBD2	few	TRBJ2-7	CASSQPGLAYEQYF	TGTGCCAGCAGCCAACCGGGACTAGCCTACGAGCAGTACTTC
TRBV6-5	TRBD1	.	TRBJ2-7	CASRRGQGIDEQYF	TGTGCCAGCAGACGGGGACAGGGGATCGACGAGCAGTACTTC
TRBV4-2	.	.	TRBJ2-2	CASSQAGEKGGELFF	TGTGCCAGCAGCCAAGCAGGGGAAAAGGGCGGGGAGCTGTTTTTT
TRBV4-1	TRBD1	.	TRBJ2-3	CASSHETGGGDTQYF	TGCGCCAGCAGCCATGAGACAGGGGGAGGGGATACGCAGTATTTT
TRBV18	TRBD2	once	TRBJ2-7	CASSTSGYEQYF	TGTGCCAGCTCTACTAGCGGGTACGAGCAGTACTTC
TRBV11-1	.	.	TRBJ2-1	CASGPRVGEQFF	TGTGCCAGCGGCCCTAGAGTCGGGGAGCAGTTCTTC
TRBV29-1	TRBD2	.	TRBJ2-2	CSVEDPSGRLEQNTGELFF	TGCAGCGTTGAAGACCCGAGCGGGAGGCTGGAACAAAACACCGGGGAGCTGTTTTTT
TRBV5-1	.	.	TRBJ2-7	CASSLAALSGEQYF	TGCGCCAGCAGCTTGGCCGCCCTATCAGGCGAGCAGTACTTC
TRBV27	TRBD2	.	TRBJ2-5	CASSFSIAGGGWETQYF	TGTGCCAGCAGTTTTTCGATAGCGGGAGGTGGGTGGGAGACCCAGTACTTC
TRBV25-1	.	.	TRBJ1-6	CASRNSVGGTSPLHF	TGTGCCAGCAGGAACAGTGTGGGGGGTACTTCACCCCTCCACTTT
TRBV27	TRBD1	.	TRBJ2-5	CASSRRGQGSETQYF	TGTGCCAGCAGTCGGAGGGGACAGGGGTCGGAGACCCAGTACTTC
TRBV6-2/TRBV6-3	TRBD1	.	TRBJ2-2	CASSFQGAGTGELFF	TGTGCCAGCAGTTTCCAGGGGGCAGGGACCGGGGAGCTGTTTTTT
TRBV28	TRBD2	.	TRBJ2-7	CASSMASGSIVQYF	TGTGCCAGCAGTATGGCTAGCGGGAGTATAGTGCAGTACTTC
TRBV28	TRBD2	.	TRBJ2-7	CASSLGAGVREQYF	TGTGCCAGCAGTTTAGGCGCGGGAGTAAGAGAGCAGTACTTC
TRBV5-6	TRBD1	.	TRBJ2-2	CASSAPGQGVKELFF	TGTGCCAGCAGCGCTCCGGGACAGGGGGTTAAGGAGCTGTTTTTT
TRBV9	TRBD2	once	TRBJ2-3	CASSAFLAGGTQYF	TGTGCCAGCAGCGCCTTCTTAGCGGGAGGTACGCAGTATTTT
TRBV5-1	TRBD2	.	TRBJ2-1	CASSLIGGSPGNEQFF	TGCGCCAGCAGCCTGATAGGCGGGAGCCCAGGGAATGAGCAGTTCTTC
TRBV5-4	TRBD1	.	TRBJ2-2	CASSSGQGATGELFF	TGTGCCAGCAGTTCCGGACAGGGGGCGACCGGGGAGCTGTTTTTT
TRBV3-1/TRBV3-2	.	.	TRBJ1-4	CASSFQGATNEKLFF	TGTGCCAGCAGCTTCCAGGGTGCAACTAATGAAAAACTGTTTTTT
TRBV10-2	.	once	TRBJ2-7	CASSVTGYPSYEQYF	TGCGCCAGCAGTGTAACAGGCTACCCTTCCTACGAGCAGTACTTC
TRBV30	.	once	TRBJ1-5	CASRGHSNQPQHF	TGTGCCAGCCGCGGACATAGCAATCAGCCCCAGCATTTT
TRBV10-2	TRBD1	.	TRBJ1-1	CASSEVRGRKGTEAFF	TGCGCCAGCAGTGAGGTCAGGGGGCGGAAGGGCACTGAAGCTTTCTTT
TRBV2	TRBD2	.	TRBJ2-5	CASNKLAGQETQYF	TGTGCCAGCAATAAACTAGCGGGTCAAGAGACCCAGTACTTC
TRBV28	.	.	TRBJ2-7	CASSLDSSSYEQYF	TGTGCCAGCAGTTTGGACAGTAGCTCCTACGAGCAGTACTTC
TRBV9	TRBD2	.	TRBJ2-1	CASSSRTSSTLGDEQFF	TGTGCCAGCAGCTCCCGGACTAGCTCTACTTTGGGCGATGAGCAGTTCTTC
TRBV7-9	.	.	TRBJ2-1	CASSLDRENEQFF	TGTGCCAGCAGCTTAGACAGGGAGAATGAGCAGTTCTTC
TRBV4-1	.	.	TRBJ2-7	CASSQDTLGTSSYEQYF	TGCGCCAGCAGCCAAGACACCCTAGGCACTAGCTCCTACGAGCAGTACTTC
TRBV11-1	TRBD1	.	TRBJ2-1	CASSLRTGSYNEQFF	TGTGCCAGCAGCTTAAGGACAGGCTCCTACAATGAGCAGTTCTTC
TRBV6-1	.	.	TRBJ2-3	CASSEPFTDTQYF	TGTGCCAGCAGTGAACCTTTCACAGATACGCAGTATTTT
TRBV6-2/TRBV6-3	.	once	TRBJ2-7	CASSYTAGLEQYF	TGTGCCAGCAGTTACACGGCAGGGCTTGAGCAGTACTTC
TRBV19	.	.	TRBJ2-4	CASSISGHSSLAKNIQYF	TGTGCCAGTAGTATATCGGGACACTCTTCCCTAGCCAAAAACATTCAGTACTTC
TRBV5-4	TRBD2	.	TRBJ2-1	CASSSIAGEGEQFF	TGTGCCAGCAGTTCTATAGCGGGAGAGGGTGAGCAGTTCTTC
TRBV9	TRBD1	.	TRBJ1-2	CASSVSQGANYGYTF	TGTGCCAGCAGCGTATCCCAGGGGGCGAACTATGGCTACACCTTC
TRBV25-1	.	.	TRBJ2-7	CASTPTDNYEQYF	TGTGCCAGCACCCCAACGGACAACTACGAGCAGTACTTC
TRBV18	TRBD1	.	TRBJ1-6	CASSPTGDRGGSPLHF	TGTGCCAGCTCACCAACCGGAGACAGGGGAGGGTCACCCCTCCACTTT
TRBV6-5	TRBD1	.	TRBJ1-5	CASSRGPLNQPQHF	TGTGCCAGTTCCAGGGGGCCCCTCAATCAGCCCCAGCATTTT
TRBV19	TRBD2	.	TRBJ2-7	CATSGRGEQYF	TGTGCCACTAGCGGGAGAGGGGAGCAGTACTTC
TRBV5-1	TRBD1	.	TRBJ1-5	CASSLAPGGNQPQHF	TGCGCCAGCAGCTTAGCGCCAGGGGGGAATCAGCCCCAGCATTTT